The 24 T cell receptor beta chains presented below share a single source sample, sequenced in a study of T cells in Graves' hyperthyroidism and ophthalmopathy. Amplified TCR beta CDR3 regions came from RNA transcripts. HTBI primers were used for first-round RT-PCR of the TCR CDR3. Each CDR3 protein is one row after TCRdb ran MiXCR on the multiplex PCR reads. In the table there are under 650,000 distinct CDR3 sequences, 15% to 20% of which are singletons. The sequencing input was blood. These receptors were collected from a woman aged 25 to 39 with Graves' hyperthyroidism.

This chain uses TRBV5-1 with TRBJ2-7; D is perhaps TRBD1 or TRBD2 (6 bases each). Between the trimmed V and J ends, which lost 4 bases and 1 base, there was a span of 24 bases. The CDR3 is made up of 18 amino acids. The germline V gene has CDR1 SGHRS and CDR2 YFSETQ. The CDR3 DNA is TGCGCCAGCAGCCAATCCCGGTTAGTCGGGGGCCGTTCCTACGAGCAGTACTTC. Translation gives CASSQSRLVGGRSYEQYF.

This clonotype was seen more than once but under ten times. The chain combines TRBV6-1 with TRBJ2-1, with 9 nucleotides matching TRBD1. This CDR3 contains 12 residues. Trimming cost V 3 bases and J 12 bases; bases outside gene matches: 3. Germline lookup yields CDR1 MNHNS and CDR2 SASEGT. The CDR3 protein is CASSDGQGPQFF. CDR3 bases: TGTGCCAGCAGTGACGGACAGGGGCCGCAGTTCTTC.

This clonotype was seen a few times. This chain links TRBV27 with TRBJ2-7, with TRBD2 matching 10 bases. The germline gives CDR1 MNHEY, CDR2 SMNVEV (reference sequence). The CDR3 is 17 residues long. V was clipped by 5 bases and J by 0 bases; unmatched bases: 10. CDR3 protein: CASSPGVAGGVSYEQYF. For the CDR3, the DNA is TGTGCCAGCAGTCCCGGGGTAGCGGGAGGTGTCTCCTACGAGCAGTACTTC.

J is TRBJ1-2 and V is TRBV29-1, with D unclear. CDR3 length: 16 residues. V shed 3 bases and J shed 1 base, with 18 bases lying between them. From germline, CDR1 is SQVTM and CDR2 ANQGSEA. The CDR3 region has the DNA TGCAGCGTTGAGGTACCGGGCATAAGTGGTAACTATGGCTACACCTTC. It translates to CSVEVPGISGNYGYTF.

The chain recombines TRBV2 with TRBJ2-4, with TRBD2 matching over 7 bases. This CDR3 is built from 14 residues. CDR1 is SNHLY and CDR2 is FYNNEI in the germline V gene. Germline trimming cut 3 bases from V and 5 bases from J; bases unmatched to any gene: 4. The CDR3: CASSDPSGENIQYF. The CDR3 region has the DNA TGTGCCAGCAGTGACCCTAGCGGAGAAAACATTCAGTACTTC.

This clonotype was detected ten times or more. The rearrangement uses TRBV28 and TRBJ2-1; 8 bases agree with TRBD1. The germline gives CDR1 MDHEN, CDR2 SYDVKM. The CDR3 spans 16 residues. The trim removed 4 bases at V and 0 bases at J, leaving 5 bases unmatched. The CDR3 loop reads CASSSRQGSSYNEQFF. The CDR3 DNA reads TGTGCCAGCAGTTCCCGACAGGGGAGCTCCTACAATGAGCAGTTCTTC.

The CDR3: CASKSHYGYTF. In DNA form, the CDR3 reads TGTGCCAGTAAATCCCACTATGGCTACACCTTC. The chain has TRBV19 and TRBJ1-2; no clear D gene. CDR3 length equals 11 residues. Deletions cut 7 bases from V and 3 bases from J, with 6 bases between. CDR1 LNHDA and CDR2 SQIVND come from the germline V gene (reference sequence).

This clonotype has just a few counts. V gene TRBV2 combines with J gene TRBJ1-2; the D is unclear. Germline V CDR1 and CDR2: SNHLY, FYNNEI. V gave up 8 bases and J gave up 5 bases, with 12 bases separating them. The CDR3 is made up of 12 amino acids. In DNA form, the CDR3 reads TGTGCCAGCGGTTTTCTGGATTATGGCTACACCTTC. Its translation is CASGFLDYGYTF.

In its sample, this clonotype was seen a few times. This chain connects TRBV12-3 or TRBV12-4 to TRBJ1-5; D is unresolved. Trimming removed 4 bases from V and 0 bases from J, with 13 bases in between. The CDR3 runs to 16 residues. The chain's CDR3 is CASSSDGIYSNQPQHF. CDR3 coding DNA: TGTGCCAGCAGTTCGGACGGAATTTATAGCAATCAGCCCCAGCATTTT.

This clonotype has ten or more counts. The chain employs TRBV28 and TRBJ1-4; D gene uncertain. This CDR3 spans 15 amino acids. V was pared by 3 bases and J by 4 bases, with 12 bases between. Germline V lookup: CDR1 MDHEN, CDR2 SYDVKM. For the CDR3, the DNA is TGTGCCAGCAGTTTTGAAGGGTTCGGTAATGAAAAACTGTTTTTT. This translates into CASSFEGFGNEKLFF.

This clonotype has a handful of counts. This chain joins TRBV10-3 and TRBJ2-2; 13 bases align to TRBD2. The CDR3 sequence is 18 residues long. After removal of 4 bases from V and 4 bases from J, the junction contained 9 bases not matched to a gene. The germline V gene encodes CDR1 ENHRY and CDR2 SYGVKD. CDR3 DNA sequence: TGTGCCATCAGTGCCTTTGGACTAGCGGGAGCGGGCACCGGGGAGCTGTTTTTT. It codes for CAISAFGLAGAGTGELFF.

This clonotype was recorded a few times. In DNA, the CDR3 is TGCGCCAGCAGCTTGTATGGACCACAAGAGACCCAGTACTTC. The encoded protein is CASSLYGPQETQYF. V and J are TRBV5-1 and TRBJ2-5; D unresolved. The CDR3 sequence is 14 residues long. Trimming took off 1 base at V and 2 bases at J, with 9 bases between the two ends. CDR1 SGHRS and CDR2 YFSETQ come from the germline V gene. The whole variable domain, remainder taken from reference TRBV5-1 and TRBJ2-5, is KAGVTQTPRYLIKTRGQQVTLSCSPISGHRSVSWYQQTPGQGLQFLFEYFSETQRNKGNFPGRFSGRQFSNSRSEMNVSTLELGDSALYLCASSLYGPQETQYFGPGTRLLVL.

This clonotype appeared many times. J is TRBJ2-7 and V is TRBV13; D is perhaps TRBD1 or TRBD2 (5 bases each). The V end lost 5 bases, the J end lost 2 bases, and 13 bases lay between the germline ends. This CDR3 has 14 amino acids. The V gene's germline CDR1 is PRHDT and CDR2 FYEKMQ (reference sequence). CDR3 protein: CASSTRDGAYEQYF. The CDR3 nucleotides are TGTGCCAGCAGCACCCGGGACGGGGCCTACGAGCAGTACTTC.

This clonotype was detected only a few times. The chain joins TRBV20-1 to TRBJ1-5; 10 bases align to TRBD1. V gave up 3 bases and J gave up 4 bases; unmatched junction bases: 6. Germline assignment: CDR1 DFQATT and CDR2 SNEGSKA (reference sequence). CDR3 size: 15 residues. Here the CDR3 DNA reads TGCAGTGCTAGTCTTGGGACAGGGGTTAATCAGCCCCAGCATTTT. This translates into CSASLGTGVNQPQHF.

There are many counts of this clonotype. V is TRBV3-1 and J is TRBJ2-7, with 8 bases identical to TRBD2. Germline-derived CDR1 and CDR2 are LGHDT and YNNKEL (reference sequence). This CDR3 spans 16 amino acids. Germline trimming cut 1 base from V and 3 bases from J; bases unmatched to any gene: 8. Here the CDR3 reads CASSQGLAGLYYEQYF. In DNA, the CDR3 is TGTGCCAGCAGCCAAGGGTTAGCGGGACTTTACTACGAGCAGTACTTC.

This clonotype occurred a few times. This chain links TRBV5-6 with TRBJ1-5, with a weak D call TRBD1 (5 bases). The ends were cut back, 0 bases at V and 7 bases at J, with 11 bases in the middle. This CDR3 is built from 14 residues. CDR1 and CDR2 from the germline V gene are SGHDT and YYEEEE. The chain's CDR3 is CASSLGRGVQPQHF. In DNA, the CDR3 is TGTGCCAGCAGCTTGGGCCGGGGGGTCCAGCCCCAGCATTTT.

At least ten counts were recorded for this clonotype. The chain has TRBV2 and TRBJ1-6; D remains ambiguous. The V end was cut by 7 bases, the J end by 9 bases, with 19 bases between. From germline, CDR1 is SNHLY and CDR2 FYNNEI. This CDR3 is built from 15 residues. The CDR3 reads CASTQRDGFGSPLHF. CDR3 DNA: TGTGCCAGCACCCAGAGGGATGGGTTTGGTTCACCCCTCCACTTT. Full variable domain (missing parts from reference TRBV2 and TRBJ1-6): EPEVTQTPSHQVTQMGQEVILRCVPISNHLYFYWYRQILGQKVEFLVSFYNNEISEKSEIFDDQFSVERPDGSNFTLKIRSTKLEDSAMYFCASTQRDGFGSPLHFGNGTRLTVT.

V and J are TRBV6-9 and TRBJ2-5, with D hard to call. Trimming cost V 3 bases and J 0 bases, with 17 bases left between them. There are 17 residues in the CDR3. The germline CDR1 and CDR2 sequences are MNHGY and SVAAGI. The CDR3 DNA reads as TGTGCCAGCAGTTACGCTCGCGATATAAGGTACCAAGAGACCCAGTACTTC. It yields the protein CASSYARDIRYQETQYF.

J is TRBJ2-1 and V is TRBV19; TRBD2 matches 11 bases. Trimming cost V 2 bases and J 7 bases; bases outside gene matches: 4. Germline V gene lookup returns CDR1 LNHDA and CDR2 SQIVND (reference sequence). The CDR3 length is 15 residues. This CDR3 is CASSIIAGGGNEQFF. The CDR3 DNA sequence: TGTGCCAGTAGTATAATAGCGGGAGGGGGAAATGAGCAGTTCTTC. Complete variable domain (other parts from reference TRBV19 and TRBJ2-1): DGGITQSPKYLFRKEGQNVTLSCEQNLNHDAMYWYRQDPGQGLRLIYYSQIVNDFQKGDIAEGYSVSREKKESFPLTVTSAQKNPTAFYLCASSIIAGGGNEQFFGPGTRLTVL.

This clonotype was recorded many times. The chain combines TRBV28 with TRBJ2-4; D remains unclear. The CDR3 length is 12 residues. V was shortened by 3 bases and J by 8 bases, with 8 bases between the two germline ends. Looked up from germline, CDR1 is MDHEN and CDR2 is SYDVKM. The CDR3 reads CASSLSQDIQYF. The CDR3 DNA follows: TGTGCCAGCAGTTTGTCGCAGGACATTCAGTACTTC. The variable domain in full, completed from reference TRBV28 and TRBJ2-4, reads DVKVTQSSRYLVKRTGEKVFLECVQDMDHENMFWYRQDPGLGLRLIYFSYDVKMKEKGDIPEGYSVSREKKERFSLILESASTNQTSMYLCASSLSQDIQYFGAGTRLSVL.

This clonotype was counted at least ten times. V and J are TRBV7-9 and TRBJ1-2; D remains unclear. CDR3 length: 15 amino acids. V was trimmed by 3 bases and J by 0 bases, leaving 11 bases between them. The germline V gene has CDR1 SEHNR and CDR2 FQNEAQ (reference sequence). CDR3 loop: CASSLTGPPNYGYTF. The CDR3 DNA sequence: TGTGCCAGCAGCTTGACCGGACCTCCTAACTATGGCTACACCTTC.

This clonotype showed up many times. In DNA form, the CDR3 reads TGTGCCAGCAGCCGGACTACCGCGCAAGAGACCCAGTACTTC. Protein product: CASSRTTAQETQYF. The chain joins TRBV12-3 or TRBV12-4 to TRBJ2-5; a possible D gene is TRBD2 (6 bases). The V gene lost 6 bases and the J gene lost 2 bases, with 13 bases spanning the gap. The CDR3 extends over 14 amino acids.

This clonotype was observed a handful of times. Here the CDR3 reads CASMSGSTQYF. CDR3 nucleotide sequence: TGTGCCAGTATGTCGGGGAGTACGCAGTATTTT. V gene TRBV19 combines with J gene TRBJ2-3, with a weak D call TRBD2 (5 bases). The V end was cut by 7 bases, the J end by 8 bases, with 10 bases between. The CDR3 totals 11 residues. Per the germline V gene, CDR1 is LNHDA and CDR2 is SQIVND (reference sequence).

This clonotype was seen at least ten times. The chain carries TRBV20-1 and TRBJ2-7; possibly TRBD2 for D (7 bases). V was shortened by 6 bases and J by 7 bases, with 22 bases between the two germline ends. CDR1 is DFQATT, CDR2 SNEGSKA, per germline (reference sequence). The CDR3 runs to 14 residues. CDR3 amino acids: CSAGRLGGTNEQYF. CDR3 nucleotides: TGCAGTGCCGGTCGATTAGGGGGGACTAATGAGCAGTACTTC.